The source of this TCR beta chain is a study of cytomegalovirus exposure and HLA in healthy donors. Points on this clone: The antigen is not known.

Notes on the study in general: Presence/absence analyses took donor sequencing depth as roughly uniform.

Losses at the gene ends were 5 bases for V and 5 bases for J; bases not matched to a gene: 10. The CDR3 sequence is 15 residues long. The V gene's germline CDR1 is SGHAT and CDR2 FQDESV (reference sequence). A multiplex PCR was run with 60 Vbeta primers and 13 Jbeta primers. Measured with immunoSEQ multiplex PCR; TCRdb has only the in-frame clones, and not every one. The table records around 100,000 clones, around 78% of them present only once. This receptor was identified in a man between 35 and 55 years old in good health and CMV-seronegative. The sample taken for sequencing was PBMCs. V is TRBV11-1 and J is TRBJ2-7, with TRBD1 matching over 9 bases. CDR3 region: CASSLMGTGNNEQYF. CDR3 sequence (DNA): TGTGCCAGCAGCCTGATGGGGACAGGGAATAACGAGCAGTACTTC.